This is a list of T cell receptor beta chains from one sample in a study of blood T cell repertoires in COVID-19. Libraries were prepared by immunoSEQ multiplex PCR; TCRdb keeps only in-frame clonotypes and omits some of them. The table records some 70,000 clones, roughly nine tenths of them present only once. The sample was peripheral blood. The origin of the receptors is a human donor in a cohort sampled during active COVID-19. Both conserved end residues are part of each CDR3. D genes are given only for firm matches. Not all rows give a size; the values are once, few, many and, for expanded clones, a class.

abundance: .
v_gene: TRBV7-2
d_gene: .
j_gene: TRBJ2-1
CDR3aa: CASSLTSSTYNEQFF
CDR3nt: TGTGCCAGCAGCTTAACTAGTTCTACCTACAATGAGCAGTTCTTC

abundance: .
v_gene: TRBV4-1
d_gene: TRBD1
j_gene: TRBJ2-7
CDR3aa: CASSLDRVPSYEQYF
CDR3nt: TGCGCCAGCAGCTTAGACAGGGTACCTTCCTACGAGCAGTACTTC

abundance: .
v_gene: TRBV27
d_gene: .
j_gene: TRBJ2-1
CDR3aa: CASSWARGPLNNEQFF
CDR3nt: TGTGCCAGCAGTTGGGCCAGGGGTCCCTTAAACAATGAGCAGTTCTTC

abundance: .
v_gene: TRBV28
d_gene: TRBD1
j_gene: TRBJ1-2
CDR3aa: CASSSPTGGRNYGYTF
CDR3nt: TGTGCCAGCAGCTCCCCGACAGGGGGCCGTAACTATGGCTACACCTTC

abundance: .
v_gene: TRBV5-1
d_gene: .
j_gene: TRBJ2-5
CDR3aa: CASSLAGRGQETQYF
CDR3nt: TGCGCCAGCAGCTTGGCTGGTAGGGGGCAAGAGACCCAGTACTTC

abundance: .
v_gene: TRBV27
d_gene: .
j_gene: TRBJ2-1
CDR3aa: CASSLSRLDNEQFF
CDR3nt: TGTGCCAGCAGTTTATCGCGGTTAGACAATGAGCAGTTCTTC

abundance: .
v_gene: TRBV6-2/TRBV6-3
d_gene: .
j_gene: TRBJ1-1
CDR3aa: CASSYNKWGGTEAFF
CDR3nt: TGTGCCAGCAGTTACAACAAGTGGGGCGGAACTGAAGCTTTCTTT

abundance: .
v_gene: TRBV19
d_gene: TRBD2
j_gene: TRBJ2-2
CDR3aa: CASSIPAGGLAGELFF
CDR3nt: TGTGCCAGTAGTATCCCCGCGGGGGGGCTGGCCGGGGAGCTGTTTTTT

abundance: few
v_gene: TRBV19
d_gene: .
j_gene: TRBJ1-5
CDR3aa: CASSLGLNQPQHF
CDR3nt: TGTGCCAGTAGTTTGGGCCTAAATCAGCCCCAGCATTTT

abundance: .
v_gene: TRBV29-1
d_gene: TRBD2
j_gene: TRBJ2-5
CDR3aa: CSVRLAGVETQYF
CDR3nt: TGCAGCGTGAGACTAGCGGGAGTCGAGACCCAGTACTTC

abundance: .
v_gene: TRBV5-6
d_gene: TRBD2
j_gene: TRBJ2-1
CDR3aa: CASSIPGLAFHEQFF
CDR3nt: TGTGCCAGCAGCATACCGGGACTAGCGTTTCATGAGCAGTTCTTC

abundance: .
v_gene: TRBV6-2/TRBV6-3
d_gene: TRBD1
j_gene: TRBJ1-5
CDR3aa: CASSYHRGRAQPQHF
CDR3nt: TGTGCCAGCAGTTATCACAGGGGGCGAGCTCAGCCCCAGCATTTT

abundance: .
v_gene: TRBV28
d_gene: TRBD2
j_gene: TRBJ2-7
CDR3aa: CASSLAGGGEQYF
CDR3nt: TGTGCCAGCAGTTTAGCGGGGGGAGGCGAGCAGTACTTC

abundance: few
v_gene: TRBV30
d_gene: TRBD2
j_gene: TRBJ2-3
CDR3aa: CARTSGSTDTQYF
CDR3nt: TGTGCAAGGACTAGCGGGAGCACAGATACGCAGTATTTT

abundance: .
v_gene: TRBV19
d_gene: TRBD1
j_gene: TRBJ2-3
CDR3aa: CASSFFRKQGQADTQYF
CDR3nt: TGTGCCAGTAGTTTCTTCCGAAAACAGGGGCAGGCGGATACGCAGTATTTT

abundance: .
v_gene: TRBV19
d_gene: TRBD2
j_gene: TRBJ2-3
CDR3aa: CASSSGLAGGGGTDTQYF
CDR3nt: TGTGCCAGTAGTTCGGGACTAGCGGGAGGGGGGGGTACAGATACGCAGTATTTT

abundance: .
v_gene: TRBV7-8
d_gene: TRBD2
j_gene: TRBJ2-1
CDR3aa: CASSTWTSGVVSYNEQFF
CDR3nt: TGTGCCAGCAGCACATGGACTAGCGGGGTAGTATCCTACAATGAGCAGTTCTTC

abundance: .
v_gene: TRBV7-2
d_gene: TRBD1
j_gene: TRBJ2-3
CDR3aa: CASSLGQGTDTQYF
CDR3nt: TGTGCCAGCAGCTTAGGACAGGGGACAGATACGCAGTATTTT

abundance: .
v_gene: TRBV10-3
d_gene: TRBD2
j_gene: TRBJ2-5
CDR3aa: CATSGGALSETQYF
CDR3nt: TGTGCGACTAGCGGGGGGGCTTTATCAGAGACCCAGTACTTC

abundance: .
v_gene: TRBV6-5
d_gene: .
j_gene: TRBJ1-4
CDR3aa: CASSYTVFGGNEKLFF
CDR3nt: TGTGCCAGCAGTTACACCGTTTTCGGGGGGAATGAAAAACTGTTTTTT

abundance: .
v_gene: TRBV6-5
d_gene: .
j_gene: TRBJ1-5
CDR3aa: CASSTRGGGQPQHF
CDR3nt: TGTGCCAGCAGTACCAGGGGAGGGGGGCAGCCCCAGCATTTT

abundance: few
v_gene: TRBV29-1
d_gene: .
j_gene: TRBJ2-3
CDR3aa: CSVGGIGDTQYF
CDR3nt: TGCAGCGTTGGAGGGATCGGAGATACGCAGTATTTT

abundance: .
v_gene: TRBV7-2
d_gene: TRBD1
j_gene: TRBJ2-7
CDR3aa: CASSPQTGQASYEQYF
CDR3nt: TGTGCCAGCAGCCCCCAGACAGGGCAGGCGTCCTACGAGCAGTACTTC

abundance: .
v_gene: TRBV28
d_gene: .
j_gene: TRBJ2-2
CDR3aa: CASSRWGSGGTGELFF
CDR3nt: TGTGCCAGCAGTCGGTGGGGTAGCGGAGGCACCGGGGAGCTGTTTTTT

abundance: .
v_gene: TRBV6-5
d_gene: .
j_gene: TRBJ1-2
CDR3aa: CASSSSRGGYGYTF
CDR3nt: TGTGCCAGCAGTTCATCGAGGGGGGGATATGGCTACACCTTC

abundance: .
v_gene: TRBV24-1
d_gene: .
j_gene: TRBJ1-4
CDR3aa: CATSVHRGPNEKLFF
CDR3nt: TGTGCCACCAGTGTCCATCGGGGTCCTAATGAAAAACTGTTTTTT

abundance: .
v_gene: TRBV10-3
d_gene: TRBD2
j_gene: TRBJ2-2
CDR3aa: CAISSGSARGELFF
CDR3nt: TGTGCCATCAGTAGCGGGAGTGCCCGAGGGGAGCTGTTTTTT

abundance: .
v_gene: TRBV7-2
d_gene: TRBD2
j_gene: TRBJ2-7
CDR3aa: CASSLNAGLAGVKQYF
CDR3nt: TGTGCCAGCAGCTTAAATGCGGGACTAGCGGGGGTGAAGCAGTACTTC

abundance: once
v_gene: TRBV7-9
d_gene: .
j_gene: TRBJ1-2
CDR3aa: CASRSSGGNGYTF
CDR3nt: TGTGCCAGCAGGTCGTCGGGGGGCAATGGCTACACCTTC

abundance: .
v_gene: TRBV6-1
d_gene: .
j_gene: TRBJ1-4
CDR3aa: CASSDGTSHEKLFF
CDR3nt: TGTGCCAGCAGTGACGGTACTTCCCACGAAAAACTGTTTTTT

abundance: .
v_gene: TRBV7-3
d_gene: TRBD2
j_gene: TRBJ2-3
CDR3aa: CASSLALAGAQITDTQYF
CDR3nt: TGTGCCAGCAGCTTGGCACTAGCGGGAGCCCAGATCACAGATACGCAGTATTTT

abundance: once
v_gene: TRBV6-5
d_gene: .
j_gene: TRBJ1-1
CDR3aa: CASSYEAGSDTEAFF
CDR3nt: TGTGCCAGCAGTTACGAGGCGGGGTCGGACACTGAAGCTTTCTTT

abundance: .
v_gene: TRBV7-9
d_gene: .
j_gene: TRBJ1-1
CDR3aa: CASSFRSGGGDEAFF
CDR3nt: TGTGCCAGCAGCTTTAGGAGCGGGGGTGGGGATGAAGCTTTCTTT

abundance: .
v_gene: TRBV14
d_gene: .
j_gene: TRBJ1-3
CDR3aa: CASSQSYSGNTIYF
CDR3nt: TGTGCCAGCAGCCAATCTTACTCTGGAAACACCATATATTTT

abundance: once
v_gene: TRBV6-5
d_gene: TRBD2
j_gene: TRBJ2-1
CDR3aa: CASTLVQRGGYEQFF
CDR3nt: TGTGCCAGCACCTTAGTCCAGCGGGGGGGCTATGAGCAGTTCTTC

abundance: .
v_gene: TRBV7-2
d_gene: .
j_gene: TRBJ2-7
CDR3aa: CASSLPPSAEQYF
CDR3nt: TGTGCCAGCAGCTTGCCGCCTAGCGCCGAGCAGTACTTC

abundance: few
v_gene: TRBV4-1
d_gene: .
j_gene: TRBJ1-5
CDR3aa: CASSQAGVVGQPQHF
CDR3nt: TGCGCCAGCAGCCAAGCGGGGGTTGTAGGTCAGCCCCAGCATTTT

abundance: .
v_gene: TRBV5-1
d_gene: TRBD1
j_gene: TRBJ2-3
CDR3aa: CASSLATGPLSTQYF
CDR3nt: TGCGCCAGCAGCTTGGCGACAGGGCCATTGAGTACGCAGTATTTT

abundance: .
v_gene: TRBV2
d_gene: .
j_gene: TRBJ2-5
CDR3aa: CASSREGEGETQYF
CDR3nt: TGTGCCAGCAGCCGAGAGGGGGAAGGGGAGACCCAGTACTTC

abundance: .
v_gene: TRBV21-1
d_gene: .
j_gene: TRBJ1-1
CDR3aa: CASSKEVRRGRGGTEAFF
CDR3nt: TGTGCCAGCAGCAAAGAAGTTAGGAGGGGGCGTGGGGGCACTGAAGCTTTCTTT

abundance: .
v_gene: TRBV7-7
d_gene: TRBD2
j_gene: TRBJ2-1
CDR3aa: CASSLGVAGGTYNEQFF
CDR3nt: TGTGCTAGCAGCTTAGGGGTAGCGGGAGGGACCTACAATGAGCAGTTCTTC

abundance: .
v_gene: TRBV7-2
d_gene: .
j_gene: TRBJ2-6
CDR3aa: CASSFTGNGANVLTF
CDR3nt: TGTGCCAGCAGCTTCACAGGGAATGGGGCCAACGTCCTGACTTTC

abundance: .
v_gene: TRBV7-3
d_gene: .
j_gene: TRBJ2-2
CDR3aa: CASSQGRNTGELFF
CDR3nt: TGTGCCAGCAGCCAGGGCAGGAACACCGGGGAGCTGTTTTTT

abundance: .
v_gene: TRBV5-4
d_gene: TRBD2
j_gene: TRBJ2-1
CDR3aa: CASSLGVGGGEQFF
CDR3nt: TGTGCCAGCAGCCTGGGCGTCGGGGGGGGTGAGCAGTTCTTC

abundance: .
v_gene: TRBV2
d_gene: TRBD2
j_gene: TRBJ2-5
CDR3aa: CASNRGSGGSRETQYF
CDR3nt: TGTGCCAGCAACCGGGGGAGCGGGGGAAGCCGGGAGACCCAGTACTTC

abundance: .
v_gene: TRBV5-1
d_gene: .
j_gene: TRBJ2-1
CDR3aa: CASSFDFYNEQFF
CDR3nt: TGCGCCAGCAGCTTCGACTTTTACAATGAGCAGTTCTTC

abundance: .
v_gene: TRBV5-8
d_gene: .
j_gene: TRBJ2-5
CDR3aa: CASSLRVETQYF
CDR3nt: TGTGCCAGCAGCTTGCGGGTAGAGACCCAGTACTTC

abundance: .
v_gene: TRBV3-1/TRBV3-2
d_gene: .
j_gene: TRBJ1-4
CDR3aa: CASSQDCRRQVPRNEKLFF
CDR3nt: TGTGCCAGCAGCCAAGATTGCAGACGACAGGTGCCTCGTAATGAAAAACTGTTTTTT

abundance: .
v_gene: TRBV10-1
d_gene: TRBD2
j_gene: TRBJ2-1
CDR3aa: CASRAGLAGDSYNEQFF
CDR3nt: TGCGCCAGCAGGGCGGGACTAGCGGGAGATTCCTACAATGAGCAGTTCTTC